Listed below are T cell receptor beta chains from one sample, sequenced in a study of blood T cell repertoires in COVID-19. Using immunoSEQ multiplex PCR, the repertoire was profiled, and TCRdb retains in-frame clones only, with some absent. The sample has about 190,000 clones, 80% to 90% seen once. Specimen: peripheral blood. These receptors were obtained from a human donor in a cohort sampled during active COVID-19. Each CDR3 is given with its conserved first and last residue. Fields, in order: clone size, V gene, D gene, J gene, CDR3 protein, CDR3 DNA. D genes are given only for firm matches. The size field is filled for only some rows; it gives once, few, many or a size class.

NA	TRBV27	NA	TRBJ1-2	CASGPAPTNYGYTF	TGTGCCAGCGGGCCCGCCCCCACTAACTATGGCTACACCTTC
few	TRBV14	TRBD1	TRBJ2-7	CASSRGQGISYEQYF	TGTGCCAGCAGCCGGGGACAGGGGATCTCCTACGAGCAGTACTTC
NA	TRBV6-5	NA	TRBJ1-6	CASRRDLSPLHF	TGTGCCAGCAGGCGGGATCTTTCACCCCTCCACTTT
once	TRBV29-1	TRBD2	TRBJ2-7	CSVGRTSGSYEQYF	TGCAGCGTTGGTCGGACTAGCGGTTCCTACGAGCAGTACTTC
NA	TRBV5-1	NA	TRBJ1-5	CASSFGPGDPAGQPQHF	TGCGCCAGCAGCTTTGGACCGGGGGACCCAGCGGGGCAGCCCCAGCATTTT
once	TRBV19	NA	TRBJ1-3	CASSGGLLSGNTIYF	TGTGCCAGCTCCGGCGGACTTTTATCTGGAAACACCATATATTTT
NA	TRBV28	NA	TRBJ2-4	CASSELRGAKNIQYF	TGTGCCAGCAGCGAACTCAGGGGCGCCAAAAACATTCAGTACTTC
NA	TRBV6-1	NA	TRBJ1-6	CASSEAFQIYNSPLHF	TGTGCCAGCAGTGAAGCCTTTCAGATCTATAATTCACCCCTCCACTTT
NA	TRBV6-5	NA	TRBJ2-1	CASLPDSPTPIF	TGTGCCAGCCTTCCGGACAGCCCTACCCCAATCTTC
NA	TRBV2	NA	TRBJ2-5	CASSIAGGETQYF	TGTGCCAGCAGTATTGCGGGTGGAGAGACCCAGTACTTC